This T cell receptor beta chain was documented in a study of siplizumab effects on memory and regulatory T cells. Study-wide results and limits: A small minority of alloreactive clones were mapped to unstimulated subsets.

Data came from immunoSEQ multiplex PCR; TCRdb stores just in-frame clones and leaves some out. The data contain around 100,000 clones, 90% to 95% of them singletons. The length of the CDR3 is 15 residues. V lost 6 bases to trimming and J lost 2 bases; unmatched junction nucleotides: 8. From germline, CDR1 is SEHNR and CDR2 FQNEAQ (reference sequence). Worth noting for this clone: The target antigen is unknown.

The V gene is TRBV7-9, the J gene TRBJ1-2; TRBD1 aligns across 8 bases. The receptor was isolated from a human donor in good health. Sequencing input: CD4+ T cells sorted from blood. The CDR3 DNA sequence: TGTGCCAGCAGTTGGGGGACAGGTGTAAACTATGGCTACACCTTC. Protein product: CASSWGTGVNYGYTF. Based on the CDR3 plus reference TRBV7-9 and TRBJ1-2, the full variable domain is DTGVSQNPRHKITKRGQNVTFRCDPISEHNRLYWYRQTLGQGPEFLTYFQNEAQLEKSRLLSDRFSAERPKGSFSTLEIQRTEQGDSAMYLCASSWGTGVNYGYTFGSGTRLTVV.